Below, 13 T cell receptor beta chains from the same sample are listed, as sequenced in a study. A single record per CDR3 protein comes from TCRdb applying MiXCR to the 5' RACE reads. The profile shows over 6,500 distinct CDR3 sequences, approximately 70% of them singletons. The sorted Tregs were CD4+CD25+CD127-/low cells. The sequencing sample was made of tumor-infiltrating Tregs sorted from the breast tumor. Source of these receptors: a female donor with breast cancer.

V is TRBV7-9 and J is TRBJ1-6, with 10 bases matching TRBD1. With V trimmed by 4 bases and J by 13 bases, 13 bases remained unmatched. CDR1 is SEHNR and CDR2 is FQNEAQ in the germline V gene (reference sequence). This CDR3 spans 16 amino acids. The CDR3 is CASSSHDRDRGRPLHF. The CDR3 coding sequence is TGTGCCAGCAGCTCACACGACCGGGACAGGGGACGGCCCCTCCACTTT.

This sequence joins TRBV7-2 and TRBJ2-1; 7 nucleotides agree with TRBD2. The CDR3 loop spans 18 amino acids. The ends lost 0 bases at V and 5 bases at J; junction bases unmatched: 13. Germline CDR1 and CDR2: SGHTA and FQGNSA. The CDR3 loop reads CASSLAATVTSLDNEQFF. The CDR3, as DNA: TGTGCCAGCAGCTTAGCGGCAACCGTGACTAGCTTGGACAATGAGCAGTTCTTC. Complete variable domain (other parts from reference TRBV7-2 and TRBJ2-1): GAGVSQSPSNKVTEKGKDVELRCDPISGHTALYWYRQSLGQGLEFLIYFQGNSAPDKSGLPSDRFSAERTGGSVSTLTIQRTQQEDSAVYLCASSLAATVTSLDNEQFFGPGTRLTVL.

The gene calls are TRBV5-1 and TRBJ2-7, with 8 bases identical to TRBD2. CDR1 is SGHRS, CDR2 YFSETQ, per germline. The CDR3 runs to 15 residues. V shed 0 bases, J shed 1 base, and the junction held 3 bases outside the gene matches. The CDR3 sequence: CASSLGGLASYEQYF. The CDR3 DNA reads as TGCGCCAGCAGCTTGGGCGGACTAGCTTCCTACGAGCAGTACTTC.

The V call is TRBV28, the J call TRBJ2-2; possible D gene TRBD1, 6 bases. Germline CDR1 reads MDHEN; CDR2 reads SYDVKM. This CDR3 spans 14 amino acids. Trimming stripped 5 bases from V and 5 bases from J, with 12 bases between. The CDR3 DNA sequence: TGTGCCAGCAGTCCGGGACATAGGACCGGGGAGCTGTTTTTT. It yields the protein CASSPGHRTGELFF.

The V and J genes are TRBV6-5 and TRBJ1-4; D call uncertain. V lost 2 bases to trimming and J lost 4 bases, with 8 bases between them. Germline loops: CDR1 MNHEY, CDR2 SVGAGI. The length of the CDR3 is 14 residues. The CDR3 loop is CASSYGQLNEKLFF. DNA of the CDR3: TGTGCCAGCAGTTACGGGCAGCTTAATGAAAAACTGTTTTTT.

With respect to this clonotype: The conserved closing phenylalanine or tryptophan is absent in this CDR3, likely reflecting a read error. J is TRBJ1-1 and V is TRBV4-1; 9 positions agree with TRBD1. Germline CDR1 MGHRA, CDR2 YSYEKL. The CDR3 has 16 residues. J lost 0 bases, V lost 2 bases, and 4 bases had no gene match. The CDR3 region has the DNA TGCGCCAGCAGCCAAATAACAGGGGGCCTGAACACTGAAGCTTTCTGT. It translates to CASSQITGGLNTEAFC.

CDR3 in DNA: TGTGCCAGACTCCGGACAGGGAGCCTCAACTATGGCTACACCTTC. This codes for CARLRTGSLNYGYTF. The gene calls are TRBV6-2 or TRBV6-3 and TRBJ1-2, with 8 bases identical to TRBD1. Germline CDR1 and CDR2: MNHEY and SVGEGT. Losses at the gene ends were 9 bases for V and 2 bases for J; bases not matched to a gene: 11. The CDR3 extends over 15 amino acids.

The table lists this clonotype with a few counts. V and J are TRBV12-3 or TRBV12-4 and TRBJ2-7, with D possibly TRBD2 on 7 matching bases. The CDR3 length is 15 residues. V gave up 0 bases and J gave up 2 bases, with 11 bases separating them. The CDR3 here is CASSLAGGQTYEQYF. CDR3 DNA sequence: TGTGCCAGCAGTTTAGCGGGGGGGCAGACCTACGAGCAGTACTTC.

The rearrangement joins TRBV20-1 to TRBJ1-6; the D gene is possibly TRBD1 (5 bases). Trimming removed 0 bases at V and 16 bases at J, with 16 bases between. Per the germline V gene, CDR1 is DFQATT and CDR2 is SNEGSKA (reference sequence). The CDR3 sequence is 13 residues long. The DNA of the CDR3 is TGCAGTGCTAGAGATGATTTACAGGACTCTCTCCACTTT. Amino acids: CSARDDLQDSLHF.

The chain employs TRBV20-1 and TRBJ2-7; the D call may be TRBD1 or TRBD2 (5 bases each). Trimming removed 4 bases at V and 5 bases at J, with 12 bases between. This CDR3 comprises 12 residues. CDR1 DFQATT and CDR2 SNEGSKA come from the germline V gene (reference sequence). The CDR3 region is CSATGPRDEQYF. The CDR3 DNA sequence: TGCAGTGCTACGGGACCCAGGGACGAGCAGTACTTC.

The CDR3 is CASRDNVFWPQHF. DNA for the CDR3: TGTGCCAGCAGGGACAACGTCTTTTGGCCCCAGCATTTT. This sequence joins TRBV2 and TRBJ1-5; D may be TRBD1 (5 bases). The CDR3 runs to 13 residues. Germline V CDR1 and CDR2: SNHLY, FYNNEI. Trimming stripped 6 bases from V and 9 bases from J, with 15 bases between.

The chain has TRBV20-1 and TRBJ2-7, with D tentatively TRBD2 (7 bases). CDR1 and CDR2 (germline): DFQATT, SNEGSKA (reference sequence). V dropped 0 bases and J dropped 1 base, with 19 bases sitting between them. The CDR3 is 17 residues long. CDR3 sequence reads: CSARDEGGRGSSYEQYF. CDR3 nucleotide sequence: TGCAGTGCTAGAGATGAAGGGGGGCGGGGGTCGTCCTACGAGCAGTACTTC.

The chain carries TRBV5-1 and TRBJ2-2; 15 bases match TRBD2. The germline gives CDR1 SGHRS, CDR2 YFSETQ. This CDR3 is built from 17 residues. J was trimmed by 6 bases and V by 4 bases; bases with no gene match: 7. This CDR3 reads CASSAQGLAGGAGELFF. The DNA for the CDR3 is TGCGCCAGCAGCGCGCAGGGACTAGCGGGAGGCGCCGGGGAGCTGTTTTTT. The whole variable domain, filled in from reference TRBV5-1 and TRBJ2-2, reads KAGVTQTPRYLIKTRGQQVTLSCSPISGHRSVSWYQQTPGQGLQFLFEYFSETQRNKGNFPGRFSGRQFSNSRSEMNVSTLELGDSALYLCASSAQGLAGGAGELFFGEGSRLTVL.